The clone carrying this TCR beta chain has just a few counts. Time point indicated: healthy volunteer bleed at 6 weeks. Unfractionated whole blood was the source from which total RNA was extracted. This entry is derived from a study of human T cells and chemical hapten exposure. Study summary: Per-sample TCR yields varied mainly from small pooled library volume differences.

V lost 4 bases to trimming and J lost 4 bases, with 17 bases between them. Germline V gene data show CDR1 as MNHEY and CDR2 as SVGEGT. CDR3 length: 15 amino acids. TCRdb called the RACE reads again in MiXCR, with one record for every CDR3 protein. The sample contains about 77,000 distinct CDR3 sequences, 7% to 9.5% of which appear only once. Input material: whole blood. This sequence was found in a female donor in good health. Some clones in this sample may be carry-over from other donors' samples. The rearrangement links TRBV6-2 or TRBV6-3 to TRBJ2-7; D unresolved. The CDR3 is CASSSQVKASYEQYF. DNA of the CDR3: TGTGCCAGCAGTTCCCAGGTCAAAGCGTCGTACGAGCAGTACTTC.